This T cell receptor beta chain comes out of a study of blood T cells in healthy people across ages. It was with a sample-barcoded 5' primer and a J-beta primer mix that a second PCR of roughly 7 to 12 cycles was run. TCRdb used MiXCR to reprocess the 5' RACE reads, holding one entry per CDR3 protein. The table shows some 1,500,000 distinct CDR3 sequences, with 35% to 45% occurring only once. This clonotype has just a few counts. The CDR3 loop spans 16 amino acids. Germline V gives CDR1 MGHDK, CDR2 SYGVNS. V gave up 2 bases and J gave up 0 bases; unmatched junction bases: 4. The chain uses TRBV25-1 and TRBJ2-3; 8 positions agree with TRBD2. The receptor's source is a woman in her late teens or twenties in good health. Sequenced material: blood. The CDR3 region has the DNA TGTGCCAGCAGTGAACTAGCGGGCTGGAGCACAGATACGCAGTATTTT. As protein: CASSELAGWSTDTQYF. The variable domain in full, with the rest retrieved from reference TRBV25-1 and TRBJ2-3, is EADIYQTPRYLVIGTGKKITLECSQTMGHDKMYWYQQDPGMELHLIHYSYGVNSTEKGDLSSESTVSRIRTEHFPLTLESARPSHTSQYLCASSELAGWSTDTQYFGPGTRLTVL.